This TCR beta chain was recorded in a study of CD8+CD57+ T cells in acquired aplastic anemia. General observations from the study: Any difference that existed in CD8+ Simpson's diversity between patients and controls was not significant.

Those patients picked for sequencing had displayed CD8+CD57+ cell expansion on flow cytometry. Among the patients, none had received any therapy at the time of blood sampling. As to this clonotype: Its specificity is unknown.

Profiles of TCR beta VDJ and CDR3 were generated from a genomic DNA template. TCRdb redid the calling of the reads with MiXCR, one entry per CDR3 protein. The data contain 150,000 to 200,000 distinct CDR3 sequences, 48% of them seen just once; the ten biggest clones take up roughly 29%. From germline, CDR1 is ENHRY and CDR2 SYGVKD. The CDR3 is 14 amino acids. Trimming pared 2 bases from V and 1 base from J, leaving 8 bases between. Material: sorted CD4+, CD8+, or CD8+CD57+ T cells (not recorded which) from PBMCs. The rearrangement uses TRBV10-3 and TRBJ1-2; no firm D call. The receptor's source is a human donor with aplastic anemia. The CDR3 loop is CAISERSDNYGYTF. CDR3 in DNA: TGTGCCATCAGTGAGCGGTCTGATAACTATGGCTACACCTTC.